Presented here are 7 T cell receptor beta chains from one specimen sequenced in a study of blood T cells in healthy people across ages. Using a J-beta primer mix together with a sample-barcoded 5' primer, a second PCR was run for roughly 6 to 12 cycles. TCRdb fed the 5' RACE reads into MiXCR, producing one record per CDR3 protein. The repertoire holds around 1,000,000 distinct CDR3 sequences, with under 30% as singletons. The sample also formed part of further work on T cells of mothers and their children.

The specimen was blood. These receptors originate from a girl aged 2-15 years in good health.

This clonotype was seen a few times. This chain uses TRBV4-3 with TRBJ2-5, with D tentatively TRBD1 (5 bases). Gene TRBJ2-7 matches the end of the DNA better, so the J call may be wrong. CDR3 length: 14 residues. Germline CDR1 reads LGHNA; CDR2 reads YSLEER. The DNA for the CDR3 is TGCGCCAGCAGCCCGACAGCAGCAAGTTACGAGCAGTACTTC. Amino acid sequence: CASSPTAASYEQYF.

The gene calls are TRBV11-2 and TRBJ2-7; D tentatively reads TRBD1 or TRBD2 (5 bases each). The CDR3 is 15 residues long. Trimming shortened V by 4 bases and J by 1 base, and 14 bases separated the two germline ends. Per the germline V gene, CDR1 is SGHAT and CDR2 is FQNNGV. CDR3 in amino acids: CASSSDGDQSYEQYF. The CDR3 DNA is TGTGCCAGCAGCTCCGACGGGGACCAATCCTACGAGCAGTACTTC.

The table lists this clonotype with a few counts. The gene calls are TRBV7-9 and TRBJ2-7; 12 nucleotides line up with TRBD2. Unmatched junction bases numbered 21, after V lost 5 bases and J lost 7 bases. The CDR3 consists of 19 residues. Germline assignment: CDR1 SEHNR and CDR2 FQNEAQ (reference sequence). In DNA, the CDR3 is TGTGCCAGCAGCACAGACGTCTCTAGCGGGAGGGGACTCTACGTGGAGCAGTACTTC. Encoded protein: CASSTDVSSGRGLYVEQYF.

This clonotype showed up just a few times. J is TRBJ2-1 and V is TRBV27; tentative D call: TRBD1 (6 bases). V lost 2 bases and J 11 bases, leaving 16 bases between the germline ends. Germline CDR1 is MNHEY and CDR2 is SMNVEV (reference sequence). This CDR3 is built from 14 residues. The CDR3 DNA follows: TGTGCCAGCAGTTTAGGGGACATCCCCGGTCAGCAGTTCTTC. Translated: CASSLGDIPGQQFF.

The chain recombines TRBV20-1 with TRBJ2-7, with 7 bases aligning to TRBD1. The CDR3 runs to 16 residues. V trimming: 3 bases; J trimming: 0 bases; junction bases outside the gene matches: 11. Germline CDR1 DFQATT, CDR2 SNEGSKA (reference sequence). CDR3 sequence: CSASNAGRDSSYEQYF. The CDR3 DNA reads TGCAGTGCTAGTAACGCCGGTCGGGACAGCTCCTACGAGCAGTACTTC.

The V gene is TRBV13, the J gene TRBJ2-5; 10 bases are a match to TRBD2. Near its end, the DNA agrees better with TRBJ2-7, so the J call may be wrong. CDR1 is PRHDT, CDR2 FYEKMQ, per germline (reference sequence). This CDR3 is 20 amino acids long. CDR3 region: CASSLSLGAISAGGTYEQYF. In DNA, the CDR3 is TGTGCCAGCAGCTTAAGCCTCGGGGCCATCTCAGCGGGGGGGACCTACGAGCAGTACTTC.

This clonotype was seen only a few times. The V gene is TRBV7-2, the J gene TRBJ2-3, with 13 bases fitting TRBD2. V shed 3 bases and J 1 base; nucleotides not matched to a gene: 7. The germline V gene has CDR1 SGHTA and CDR2 FQGNSA. CDR3 length equals 18 residues. The CDR3 DNA reads as TGTGCCAGCAGCTTGTTCTCCGGGACTAGCGGGGGCACAGATACGCAGTATTTT. The encoded protein is CASSLFSGTSGGTDTQYF.